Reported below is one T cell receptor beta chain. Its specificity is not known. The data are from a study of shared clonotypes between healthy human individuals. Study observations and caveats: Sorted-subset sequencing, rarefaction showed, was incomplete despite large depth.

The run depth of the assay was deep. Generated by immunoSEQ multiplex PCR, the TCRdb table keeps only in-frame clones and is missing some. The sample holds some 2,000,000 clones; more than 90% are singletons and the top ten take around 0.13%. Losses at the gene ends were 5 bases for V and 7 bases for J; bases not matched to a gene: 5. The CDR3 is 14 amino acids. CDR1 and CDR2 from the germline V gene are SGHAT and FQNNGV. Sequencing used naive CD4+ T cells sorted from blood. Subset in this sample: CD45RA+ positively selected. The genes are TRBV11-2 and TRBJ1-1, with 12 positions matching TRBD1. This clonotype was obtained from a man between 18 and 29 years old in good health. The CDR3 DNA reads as TGTGCCAGCAGCCTCGGGACAGGGGGCAGTGAAGCTTTCTTT. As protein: CASSLGTGGSEAFF.